In its sample, the clone carrying this T cell receptor (beta chain) was seen many times. The same CDR3 arises from other DNA sequences in this sample as well. This sample was included in a study of blood T cell repertoires in COVID-19. Trimming took 0 bases from V and 5 from J; bases not matched to a gene: 1. Per germline, CDR1 SGHNT and CDR2 YYREEE (reference sequence). This CDR3 spans 14 amino acids. TCRdb keeps only in-frame clones here, not all; method: immunoSEQ multiplex PCR. Among 200,000 to 300,000 clones listed, more than 75% were seen once. V usage is TRBV5-4 and J usage is TRBJ2-2; 7 bases match TRBD1. The sequence was collected from a woman in her 40s who had recovered from COVID-19. The sample was peripheral blood. Written as DNA, the CDR3 is TGTGCCAGCAGCTTGGGCAGGGGGACCGGGGAGCTGTTTTTT. Amino acids: CASSLGRGTGELFF.